Listed below are T cell receptor beta chains from one sample, sequenced in a study of blood T cell repertoires in COVID-19. Sequenced by immunoSEQ multiplex PCR; TCRdb stores in-frame clones only, minus some. The sample includes a few hundred thousand clones, around 93% of them seen just once. The sample taken for sequencing was PBMCs or T cells enriched from blood (not recorded which). These receptors were collected from a human donor in a cohort exposed to, infected with or recovered from COVID-19 (not recorded which). The donor label of this sample is uncertain. CDR3s include the opening cysteine and the closing phenylalanine or tryptophan. Fields, in order: V gene, J gene, clone size, D gene, CDR3 protein, CDR3 DNA. A D gene is named only where the DNA matches it firmly. Expanded clones are given a class, and other clones once, few, many or no size at all.

>TRBV2|TRBJ2-5|NA|NA
CASSWDKGSQYF
TGTGCCAGCAGCTGGGACAAGGGTAGTCAGTACTTC
>TRBV9|TRBJ1-5|NA|NA
CASSGGQINQPQHF
TGTGCCAGCAGCGGCGGACAGATCAATCAGCCCCAGCATTTT
>TRBV10-3|TRBJ2-5|NA|TRBD2
CAISEASGGARETQYF
TGTGCCATCAGTGAGGCTAGCGGGGGGGCCCGGGAGACCCAGTACTTC
>TRBV5-1|TRBJ2-1|NA|TRBD2
CASSLELAGGPSYNEQFF
TGCGCCAGCAGCTTGGAGCTAGCGGGGGGCCCCTCCTACAATGAGCAGTTCTTC
>TRBV29-1|TRBJ1-1|NA|NA
CSVESRAARTEAFF
TGCAGCGTTGAGAGCAGGGCGGCGAGGACTGAAGCTTTCTTT
>TRBV29-1|TRBJ2-3|NA|NA
CSSSEGEDTQYF
TGCAGTTCCTCCGAGGGGGAGGATACGCAGTATTTT
>TRBV6-5|TRBJ1-2|NA|TRBD1
CAAHRGYNYGYTF
TGTGCCGCCCACAGGGGTTATAACTATGGCTACACCTTC
>TRBV4-3|TRBJ2-5|NA|NA
CASSPEWGQLETQYF
TGCGCCAGCAGCCCCGAGTGGGGGCAGCTGGAGACCCAGTACTTC
>TRBV6-2/TRBV6-3|TRBJ1-5|NA|NA
CASSPRAGLYSNQPQHF
TGTGCCAGCAGTCCCCGTGCGGGGCTATATAGCAATCAGCCCCAGCATTTT
>TRBV11-2|TRBJ2-7|NA|TRBD2
CASSFGRASGNSYEQYF
TGTGCCAGCAGCTTTGGTAGGGCTAGCGGGAACTCCTACGAGCAGTACTTC
>TRBV7-9|TRBJ2-3|once|NA
CASSRPLVNTDTQYF
TGTGCCAGCAGCCGACCACTAGTGAACACAGATACGCAGTATTTT
>TRBV6-5|TRBJ1-1|NA|NA
CASSYFGQLNTEAFF
TGTGCCAGCAGTTACTTCGGACAGCTTAACACTGAAGCTTTCTTT
>TRBV18|TRBJ1-6|NA|TRBD1
CASSPGAGTGRNSPLHF
TGTGCCAGCTCACCAGGGGCCGGGACAGGGCGTAATTCACCCCTCCACTTT
>TRBV5-1|TRBJ1-4|NA|TRBD1
CASNHYGGGFEKLFF
TGCGCCAGCAATCATTATGGAGGGGGCTTTGAAAAACTGTTTTTT
>TRBV6-5|TRBJ2-7|NA|TRBD1
CASRRDSTRSEQYF
TGTGCCAGCAGGAGGGACAGCACCCGCTCCGAGCAGTACTTC
>TRBV2|TRBJ2-7|many|TRBD1
CASSDRGLDEQYF
TGTGCCAGCAGCGACAGGGGGCTCGACGAGCAGTACTTC
>TRBV18|TRBJ2-7|NA|NA
CASSRSTGPLYEQYF
TGTGCCAGCTCACGGTCGACAGGTCCCCTATACGAGCAGTACTTC
>TRBV19|TRBJ2-5|once|TRBD2
CASSLLAGETETQYF
TGTGCCAGTAGTCTCCTAGCGGGGGAGACGGAGACCCAGTACTTC
>TRBV11-2|TRBJ2-1|NA|NA
CASSKSGYEQFF
TGTGCCAGCAGCAAAAGCGGGTATGAGCAGTTCTTC
>TRBV2|TRBJ1-5|few|TRBD1
CASTLQGQGQPQHF
TGTGCCAGCACCCTACAGGGACAGGGTCAGCCCCAGCATTTT
>TRBV11-2|TRBJ1-3|once|TRBD1
CASSRRQGRNTIYF
TGTGCCAGCAGCCGAAGACAGGGGAGAAACACCATATATTTT
>TRBV5-1|TRBJ2-5|few|TRBD1
CASRTDRGNGETQYF
TGCGCCAGCAGGACGGACAGGGGAAATGGAGAGACCCAGTACTTC
>TRBV12-3/TRBV12-4|TRBJ1-1|NA|NA
CASSLTENTEAFF
TGTGCCAGCAGTTTGACAGAGAACACTGAAGCTTTCTTT
>TRBV30|TRBJ1-5|NA|NA
CAWRAPGHSNQPQHF
TGTGCCTGGAGGGCTCCGGGACATAGCAATCAGCCCCAGCATTTT
>TRBV5-4|TRBJ1-2|NA|TRBD1
CASSLEDRVLGYTF
TGTGCCAGCAGCTTGGAGGACAGGGTATTGGGCTACACCTTC
>TRBV7-8|TRBJ1-4|NA|TRBD1
CASSTRQGGEKLFF
TGTGCCAGCAGCACTCGACAGGGGGGAGAAAAACTGTTTTTT
>TRBV10-3|TRBJ2-7|once|TRBD1
CAISGQGSYEQYF
TGTGCCATCAGTGGACAGGGGAGCTACGAGCAGTACTTC
>TRBV6-2/TRBV6-3|TRBJ2-5|NA|TRBD2
CASSHLPSGGKTQYF
TGTGCCAGCAGTCACCTTCCTAGCGGGGGAAAGACCCAGTACTTC
>TRBV19|TRBJ1-5|NA|NA
CASSMASGNQPQHF
TGTGCCAGTAGTATGGCAAGTGGCAATCAGCCCCAGCATTTT
>TRBV4-3|TRBJ1-4|NA|NA
CASSQDRQGNEKLFF
TGCGCCAGCAGCCAAGATAGGCAGGGGAATGAAAAACTGTTTTTT
>TRBV5-4|TRBJ2-5|NA|NA
CASSSGTAQETQYF
TGTGCCAGCAGTTCGGGAACAGCTCAAGAGACCCAGTACTTC
>TRBV7-2|TRBJ1-4|NA|TRBD1
CASSLALQGGNEKLFF
TGTGCCAGCAGCTTAGCGCTTCAGGGGGGTAATGAAAAACTGTTTTTT
>TRBV5-1|TRBJ1-4|once|NA
CASSKEVSANEKLFF
TGCGCCAGCAGCAAAGAGGTCTCAGCTAATGAAAAACTGTTTTTT